A single sample gave rise to the 32 T cell receptor beta chains below, sequenced in a study of T cell repertoires in cytomegalovirus infection. Using its own MiXCR run on the reads, TCRdb lists one record per CDR3 protein. The top ten hold roughly 10% of the sample, which has approximately 490,000 distinct CDR3 sequences, 10% to 12% seen once. The sequenced material came from PBMCs. The receptors were gathered from a human donor in good health (CMV status not recorded). Some clones in this sample may be carry-over from other donors' samples.

This clonotype was seen only a few times. CDR3: CASSFRRGTGELFF. For the CDR3, the DNA is TGTGCCAGCAGTTTCCGCCGAGGGACCGGGGAGCTGTTTTTT. V usage is TRBV27 and J usage is TRBJ2-2; TRBD2 is a possible D gene (5 bases). The germline gives CDR1 MNHEY, CDR2 SMNVEV (reference sequence). CDR3 length: 14 amino acids. V shed 3 bases and J shed 5 bases, with 10 bases lying between them.

This clonotype was counted ten times or more. The V call is TRBV29-1, the J call TRBJ1-2, with TRBD1 as a possible D gene (5 bases). The CDR3 is 12 amino acids. Germline V gives CDR1 SQVTM, CDR2 ANQGSEA. V shed 2 bases and J shed 7 bases, with 11 bases lying between them. The CDR3 sequence is CSVESRAGGYTF. The CDR3 region has the DNA TGCAGCGTTGAATCCAGGGCGGGTGGCTACACCTTC.

Ten or more counts support this clonotype. The rearrangement joins TRBV2 to TRBJ1-1; perhaps TRBD1 as D (5 bases). V shed 4 bases and J shed 0 bases, with 9 bases lying between them. CDR1 and CDR2 (germline): SNHLY, FYNNEI. CDR3 size: 14 residues. This CDR3 is CASSVQVLNTEAFF. The CDR3 nucleotides read TGTGCCAGCAGTGTACAGGTTTTGAACACTGAAGCTTTCTTT.

This clonotype was found many times. This chain joins TRBV7-2 and TRBJ2-3; weak D call: TRBD1 (6 bases). Per the germline V gene, CDR1 is SGHTA and CDR2 is FQGNSA. Trimming stripped 8 bases from V and 4 bases from J, with 16 bases between. The CDR3 runs 14 residues. The CDR3 here is CASGPRQGPDTQYF. The CDR3 bases are TGTGCCAGCGGCCCCCGGCAGGGGCCAGATACGCAGTATTTT.

The table lists this clonotype with many counts. The chain is built from TRBV12-3 or TRBV12-4 and TRBJ1-5; D not certain. This CDR3 spans 13 amino acids. Trimming shortened V by 7 bases and J by 4 bases, and 11 bases separated the two germline ends. CDR3 in amino acids: CASMLGENQPQHF. The CDR3 region has the DNA TGTGCCAGCATGCTTGGGGAGAATCAGCCCCAGCATTTT.

This clonotype was detected many times. The CDR3 protein is CASSLNWPSPSNYGYTF. The CDR3 DNA reads as TGTGCCAGCAGCTTAAATTGGCCCAGCCCCTCTAACTATGGCTACACCTTC. The chain couples TRBV7-2 to TRBJ1-2; D gene uncertain. The V gene's germline CDR1 is SGHTA and CDR2 FQGNSA. This CDR3 comprises 17 residues. Trimming left V 2 bases short and J 0 bases short, with 16 bases between.

The chain is built from TRBV2 and TRBJ2-7, with 12 positions matching TRBD2. Germline V gives CDR1 SNHLY, CDR2 FYNNEI. V shed 1 base and J 2 bases; nucleotides not matched to a gene: 9. The length of the CDR3 is 18 residues. CDR3 loop: CASSEVLAGGRFPYEQYF. The DNA for the CDR3 is TGTGCCAGCAGTGAAGTTCTAGCGGGGGGGCGCTTCCCCTACGAGCAGTACTTC.

Many counts were recorded for this clonotype. The rearrangement uses TRBV19 and TRBJ1-1, with D uncertain. Trimming pared 3 bases from V and 3 bases from J, leaving 11 bases between. Germline V CDR1 and CDR2: LNHDA, SQIVND (reference sequence). The CDR3 consists of 14 residues. CDR3 coding DNA: TGTGCCAGTAGTATCGCGCTCGGGTACACTGAAGCTTTCTTT. This encodes CASSIALGYTEAFF.

The sample holds many counts of this clonotype. The chain joins TRBV7-3 to TRBJ2-3; a weak D match, TRBD2 (5 bases). The CDR3 spans 13 residues. The germline V gene encodes CDR1 SGHTA and CDR2 FQGTGA. Trimming removed 4 bases from V and 6 bases from J, with 11 bases in between. CDR3: CASSWTQWDTQYF. CDR3 coding DNA: TGTGCCAGCAGCTGGACTCAATGGGATACGCAGTATTTT.

This clonotype has a count of ten or more. The V gene is TRBV10-3, the J gene TRBJ2-2; tentatively, D is TRBD1 (6 bases). Germline loops: CDR1 ENHRY, CDR2 SYGVKD. Trimming shortened V by 4 bases and J by 2 bases, and 8 bases separated the two germline ends. The CDR3 runs 14 residues. CDR3 DNA sequence: TGTGCCATCAGTGTGGGACAAAACACCGGGGAGCTGTTTTTT. It is translated as CAISVGQNTGELFF.

This clonotype occurred many times. The chain is built from TRBV2 and TRBJ2-2, with D maybe TRBD2 (5 bases). Trimming took off 7 bases at V and 0 bases at J, with 12 bases between the two ends. The germline gives CDR1 SNHLY, CDR2 FYNNEI. The CDR3 is made up of 15 amino acids. CDR3 in amino acids: CASKEAEANTGELFF. As DNA, the CDR3 is TGTGCCAGCAAAGAAGCGGAGGCGAACACCGGGGAGCTGTTTTTT.

This clonotype was seen more than once but under ten times. The chain uses TRBV6-1 and TRBJ2-2, with 8 bases aligning to TRBD1. The CDR3 loop spans 15 amino acids. Germline lookup yields CDR1 MNHNS and CDR2 SASEGT. Germline trimming cut 5 bases from V and 2 bases from J; bases unmatched to any gene: 4. The CDR3, as DNA: TGTGCCAGCAGTACAGGGGGTCATAACACCGGGGAGCTGTTTTTT. Translating gives CASSTGGHNTGELFF.

This clonotype has at least ten counts. The V call is TRBV12-3 or TRBV12-4, the J call TRBJ1-6, with D perhaps matching TRBD1 (5 bases). CDR3 length: 14 amino acids. Trimming stripped 2 bases from V and 9 bases from J, with 11 bases between. CDR3 amino acids: CASSLKQAASPLHF. CDR3 nucleotide sequence: TGTGCCAGCAGTTTAAAACAGGCCGCTTCACCCCTCCACTTT.

This clonotype has at least ten counts. This sequence joins TRBV28 and TRBJ2-5; D is undetermined. This CDR3 is built from 14 residues. Per the germline V gene, CDR1 is MDHEN and CDR2 is SYDVKM. V lost 4 bases and J lost 3, with 12 bases in between. DNA of the CDR3: TGTGCCAGCAGTTCGACCGCAGGAAAAGAGACCCAGTACTTC. Protein sequence: CASSSTAGKETQYF. Supplemented by reference TRBV28 and TRBJ2-5, the full variable domain reads DVKVTQSSRYLVKRTGEKVFLECVQDMDHENMFWYRQDPGLGLRLIYFSYDVKMKEKGDIPEGYSVSREKKERFSLILESASTNQTSMYLCASSSTAGKETQYFGPGTRLLVL.

This clonotype was counted at least ten times. The chain has TRBV11-2 and TRBJ2-1; D is possibly TRBD2 (7 bases). V lost 2 bases to trimming and J lost 5 bases, with 13 bases between them. CDR1 SGHAT and CDR2 FQNNGV come from the germline V gene. The CDR3 is 15 amino acids. The CDR3 coding sequence is TGTGCCAGCAGCTTAACGGGGGGCCGTAACAATGAGCAGTTCTTC. Amino acids: CASSLTGGRNNEQFF.

This clonotype was seen many times. For the CDR3, the DNA is TGTGCCAGCACCAAGCGGGAAAAACTGTTTTTT. Translated, it gives CASTKREKLFF. V usage is TRBV7-9 and J usage is TRBJ1-4; D gene ambiguous. V was pared by 7 bases and J by 8 bases, with 8 bases between. The CDR3 has 11 residues. The germline gives CDR1 SEHNR, CDR2 FQNEAQ (reference sequence).

There are many counts of this clonotype. The J gene is TRBJ2-7, the V gene TRBV7-2, with D uncertain. CDR1 SGHTA and CDR2 FQGNSA come from the germline V gene. The CDR3 runs 14 residues. V lost 0 bases and J 3 bases, leaving 9 bases between the germline ends. CDR3 sequence reads: CASSLAPSGYEQYF. The CDR3 nucleotides are TGTGCCAGCAGCTTAGCGCCTTCCGGCTACGAGCAGTACTTC.

Ten or more counts support this clonotype. This chain uses TRBV7-2 with TRBJ2-7; tentatively, D is TRBD2 (5 bases). Trimming shortened V by 3 bases and J by 9 bases, and 9 bases separated the two germline ends. This CDR3 contains 11 residues. Germline CDR1 is SGHTA and CDR2 is FQGNSA. In DNA, the CDR3 is TGTGCCAGCAGCTTGGACTCCGTGCAGTACTTC. Protein product: CASSLDSVQYF.

This clonotype has more than one count but fewer than ten. V usage is TRBV4-1 and J usage is TRBJ1-2, with 8 bases matching TRBD1. The CDR3 is 16 residues long. Germline lookup yields CDR1 MGHRA and CDR2 YSYEKL. Trimming cost V 4 bases and J 8 bases; bases outside gene matches: 15. CDR3 region: CASSPGQDTPVRGYTF. The CDR3 coding sequence is TGCGCCAGCAGCCCGGGACAGGACACGCCGGTCCGGGGCTACACCTTC.

The sample holds many counts of this clonotype. CDR3 coding DNA: TGTGCCAGCAGTGTGACCGCTGAAGCTTTCTTT. Translated, it gives CASSVTAEAFF. The chain couples TRBV2 to TRBJ1-1; D is uncertain. This CDR3 contains 11 residues. Germline V CDR1 and CDR2: SNHLY, FYNNEI. V lost 4 bases and J lost 6, with 6 bases in between.

In its sample, this clonotype was seen a few times. The V gene is TRBV4-1, the J gene TRBJ2-7; weak D call: TRBD1 (6 bases). Trimming shortened V by 0 bases and J by 6 bases, and 15 bases separated the two germline ends. CDR3 length: 15 amino acids. CDR1 MGHRA and CDR2 YSYEKL come from the germline V gene. This CDR3 reads CASSQDEQGPSEQYF. The CDR3 coding sequence is TGCGCCAGCAGCCAAGACGAACAGGGCCCTTCCGAGCAGTACTTC.

The chain recombines TRBV20-1 with TRBJ2-1; possibly TRBD2 for D (5 bases). The CDR3 extends over 13 amino acids. Germline assignment: CDR1 DFQATT and CDR2 SNEGSKA (reference sequence). V was shortened by 2 bases and J by 4 bases, with 9 bases between the two germline ends. CDR3 sequence (DNA): TGCAGTGCTAGATCTCGCGGGTACAATGAGCAGTTCTTC. Translating it yields CSARSRGYNEQFF.

Ten or more counts support this clonotype. This chain joins TRBV7-2 and TRBJ2-5; the match to TRBD2 covers 8 bases. V trimming: 1 base; J trimming: 5 bases; junction bases outside the gene matches: 15. This CDR3 is 18 amino acids long. Germline CDR1 reads SGHTA; CDR2 reads FQGNSA. The CDR3 here is CASSLEKGIAGIKETQYF. The CDR3 DNA follows: TGTGCCAGCAGCTTAGAGAAGGGGATAGCGGGAATTAAGGAGACCCAGTACTTC.

This clonotype has more than one count but fewer than ten. The chain has TRBV2 and TRBJ2-7, with D maybe TRBD2 (5 bases). This CDR3 has 18 amino acids. The V gene's germline CDR1 is SNHLY and CDR2 FYNNEI. V lost 6 bases and J lost 7, with 31 bases in between. As DNA, the CDR3 is TGTGCCAGCAGCGGAGACCCAGCTGGCGGAGGTTCCTTTCGGGAGCAGTACTTC. It translates to CASSGDPAGGGSFREQYF.

Regarding this clonotype: A much larger clone sits a single nucleotide away, making a read error possible. V gene TRBV6-5 combines with J gene TRBJ2-7, with D uncertain. This CDR3 contains 16 residues. V was trimmed by 2 bases and J by 6 bases, leaving 20 bases between them. Germline values: CDR1 MNHEY, CDR2 SVGAGI. CDR3: CASSYTQQRTALEQYF. CDR3 DNA sequence: TGTGCCAGCAGTTACACTCAACAGAGAACCGCGCTCGAGCAGTACTTC.

This clonotype was found many times. The chain has TRBV7-2 and TRBJ2-1, with TRBD2 identical over 16 bases. V was pared by 3 bases and J by 9 bases, with 2 bases of the junction left unmatched. Germline lookup yields CDR1 SGHTA and CDR2 FQGNSA. The CDR3 spans 15 residues. The CDR3 here is CASSFGTSGRGEQFF. CDR3 DNA: TGTGCCAGCAGCTTCGGGACTAGCGGGAGGGGTGAGCAGTTCTTC.

This clonotype was counted a few times. The V gene is TRBV29-1, the J gene TRBJ2-1; D gene ambiguous. The CDR3 length is 14 residues. Germline V gene sequence: CDR1 SQVTM, CDR2 ANQGSEA. V was clipped by 4 bases and J by 5 bases, with 15 bases between them. The CDR3 nucleotides are TGCAGCGTTGCAAGGGAACTGATAAACAATGAGCAGTTCTTC. This translates into CSVARELINNEQFF.

V is TRBV28 and J is TRBJ2-7, with D unresolved. Per the germline V gene, CDR1 is MDHEN and CDR2 is SYDVKM. Trimming took 3 bases from V and 5 from J, leaving 11 bases between them. The CDR3 has 13 residues. CDR3 residues: CASSFVQQDEQYF. The CDR3 DNA reads as TGTGCCAGCAGTTTCGTTCAACAAGACGAGCAGTACTTC.

In its sample, this clonotype was seen many times. J is TRBJ2-3 and V is TRBV2, with no clear D. V was trimmed by 4 bases and J by 0 bases, leaving 20 bases between them. Germline V gene sequence: CDR1 SNHLY, CDR2 FYNNEI. This CDR3 spans 18 amino acids. The CDR3 region has the DNA TGTGCCAGCAGTGGACCCGTTACCCTCAGAGCTAGCACAGATACGCAGTATTTT. Translating it yields CASSGPVTLRASTDTQYF.

This clonotype was counted between two and nine times. The gene calls are TRBV29-1 and TRBJ2-1; possible D gene TRBD1, 5 bases. The CDR3 has 12 residues. Trimming took off 3 bases at V and 8 bases at J, with 11 bases between the two ends. Germline V gives CDR1 SQVTM, CDR2 ANQGSEA. The CDR3 protein is CSVDRVGHEQFF. DNA of the CDR3: TGCAGCGTTGACAGGGTAGGGCATGAGCAGTTCTTC.

This clonotype was seen repeatedly, ten times or more. V is TRBV10-3 and J is TRBJ1-1, with TRBD1 as a possible D gene (5 bases). CDR1 is ENHRY, CDR2 SYGVKD, per germline. The CDR3 consists of 16 residues. The V gene lost 1 base and the J gene lost 2 bases, with 14 bases spanning the gap. CDR3 nucleotide sequence: TGTGCCATCAGTGAGTACATGAGACAGAGTAACACTGAAGCTTTCTTT. Its protein is CAISEYMRQSNTEAFF.

This clonotype appeared many times. The V and J genes are TRBV5-1 and TRBJ2-1; no clear D. The CDR3 sequence is 14 residues long. The germline V gene encodes CDR1 SGHRS and CDR2 YFSETQ. V lost 0 bases and J lost 8, with 12 bases in between. CDR3 DNA: TGCGCCAGCAGCTTGGTTAGGATGTTGGATGAGCAGTTCTTC. It codes for CASSLVRMLDEQFF.